A selection of T cell receptor beta chains follows, all from one sample in a study of T cells in Graves' hyperthyroidism and ophthalmopathy. TCRdb reprocessed the multiplex PCR reads via MiXCR and lists one record per CDR3 protein. The sample has some 490,000 distinct CDR3 sequences; around a fifth are singletons. The specimen was blood. The receptors were gathered from a woman in her 70s with Graves' ophthalmopathy. CDR3s include the opening cysteine and the closing phenylalanine or tryptophan. Fields, in order: V gene, CDR3 protein.

v_gene: TRBV5-6
CDR3aa: CASSLGPGTGQETQYF

v_gene: TRBV7-9
CDR3aa: CASSFSGEGQPQHF

v_gene: TRBV29-1
CDR3aa: CSVEDRGRATDTQYF

v_gene: TRBV12-3/TRBV12-4
CDR3aa: CASTPGTNTGELFF

v_gene: TRBV12-3/TRBV12-4
CDR3aa: CASSPRTSGGTNYNEQFF

v_gene: TRBV6-1
CDR3aa: CASSLDRVAGELFF

v_gene: TRBV27
CDR3aa: CASSWTPQAIYGYTF

v_gene: TRBV3-1
CDR3aa: CASSRGHAAGELFF

v_gene: TRBV7-6
CDR3aa: CASSLGPARGSETQYF

v_gene: TRBV10-1
CDR3aa: CASSEQGGPGNTIYF

v_gene: TRBV7-2
CDR3aa: CASSLVGTGATDTQYF

v_gene: TRBV11-2
CDR3aa: CASSWLGGSRMYEQYF

v_gene: TRBV14
CDR3aa: CASSLVRDGYTF

v_gene: TRBV28
CDR3aa: CASTINAGQGANEQFF

v_gene: TRBV2
CDR3aa: CASSEDTVRGNTQYF

v_gene: TRBV6-9
CDR3aa: CASSSPGQGAETQYF

v_gene: TRBV7-2
CDR3aa: CASSLASGRNTQYF

v_gene: TRBV15
CDR3aa: CATSRRQGLPETQYF

v_gene: TRBV20-1
CDR3aa: CSARRRARTGELFF

v_gene: TRBV4-1
CDR3aa: CASSQDFGTVLYGYTF

v_gene: TRBV5-6
CDR3aa: CASSLFPYNEQFF

v_gene: TRBV4-1
CDR3aa: CASSQSGNQPQHF

v_gene: TRBV30
CDR3aa: CAWKAASYEQYF

v_gene: TRBV6-1
CDR3aa: CATFDRPRNTIYF

v_gene: TRBV7-9
CDR3aa: CASSYPAGTGSYEQYF